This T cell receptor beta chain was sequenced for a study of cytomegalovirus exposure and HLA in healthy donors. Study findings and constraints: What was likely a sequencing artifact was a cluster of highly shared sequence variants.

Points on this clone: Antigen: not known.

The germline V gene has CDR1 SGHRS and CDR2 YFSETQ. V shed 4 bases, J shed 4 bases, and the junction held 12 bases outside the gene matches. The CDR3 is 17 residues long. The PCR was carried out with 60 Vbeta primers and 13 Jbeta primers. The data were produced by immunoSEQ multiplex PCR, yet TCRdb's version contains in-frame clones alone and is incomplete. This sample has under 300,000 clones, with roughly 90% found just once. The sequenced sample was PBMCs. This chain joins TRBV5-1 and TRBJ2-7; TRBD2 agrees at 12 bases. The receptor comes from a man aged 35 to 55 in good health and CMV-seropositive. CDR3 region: CASSAFLAGGPRYEQYF. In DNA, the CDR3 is TGCGCCAGCAGCGCCTTTCTAGCGGGAGGGCCTAGGTACGAGCAGTACTTC.